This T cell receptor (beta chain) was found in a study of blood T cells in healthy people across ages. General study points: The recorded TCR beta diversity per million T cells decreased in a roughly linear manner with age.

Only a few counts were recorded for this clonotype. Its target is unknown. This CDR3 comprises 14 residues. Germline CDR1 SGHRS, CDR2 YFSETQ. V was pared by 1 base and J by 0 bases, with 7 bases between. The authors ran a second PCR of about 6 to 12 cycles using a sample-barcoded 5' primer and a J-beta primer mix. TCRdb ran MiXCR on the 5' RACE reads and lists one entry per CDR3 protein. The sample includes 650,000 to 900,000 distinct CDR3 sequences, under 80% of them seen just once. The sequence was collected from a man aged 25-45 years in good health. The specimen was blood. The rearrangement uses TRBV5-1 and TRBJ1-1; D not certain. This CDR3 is CASSLMVMNTEAFF. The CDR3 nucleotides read TGCGCCAGCAGCTTGATGGTAATGAACACTGAAGCTTTCTTT. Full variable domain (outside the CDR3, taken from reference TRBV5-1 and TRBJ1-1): KAGVTQTPRYLIKTRGQQVTLSCSPISGHRSVSWYQQTPGQGLQFLFEYFSETQRNKGNFPGRFSGRQFSNSRSEMNVSTLELGDSALYLCASSLMVMNTEAFFGQGTRLTVV.